What follows is one T cell receptor (beta chain) and its context. Its antigen is not yet known. Base qualities are missing; no much larger clone stands one base away. V lost 2 bases and J lost 3 bases, and the count of bases not matched to a germline gene is 6. CDR3 length: 15 amino acids, cysteine to phenylalanine. Here the CDR3 DNA is all that survives: 45 bases in frame from base 1. Reading the germline V gene gives CDR1 LGHNA and CDR2 YNFKEQ. TCRbeta CDR3 regions were amplified from genomic DNA by means of the immunoSEQ Assay, a bias-controlled multiplex PCR. On the authors' methods: Nucleated cell counts per sample were estimated from amplification of reference gene primers within the assay. Sequence reads were collapsed and filtered to measure the absolute abundance of every unique TCRbeta CDR3 rearrangement. For each sample, productive Simpson clonality was calculated as the square root of Simpson's diversity index across productive rearrangements. Entries here come from immuneACCESS through TCRdb and include only in-frame sequences with V and J called. Some clones fail to appear in such tables; in the studies checked, an unresolved V gene covers under half of the shortfall, and the cause of the remainder is unknown. V, J and clone size are taken as reported in that table, and D and trimming were inferred from the DNA itself. This sample gives 65,000 to 85,000 clones in total; roughly 91% of them show up just once. Clones ranked in the top ten supply roughly a fifth of the sample.

Whole blood was collected in K2EDTA tubes by collaborating institutions according to the institutions' own protocols. Collaborator samples were shipped for TCRbeta analysis as frozen whole blood, isolated PBMCs, or DNA extracted from either sample type. This entry comes from a study of blood T cell repertoires in COVID-19 (dated by TCRdb to 2018 to 2020). About the full investigation: The collaborator samples originated in the United States, Italy and Spain and spanned the acute and convalescent phases of COVID-19. The prospective study material was composed of cDNA or gDNA derived from T cells, B-cell-depleted T cells, or PBMCs. The dataset comprised deeply sampled blood TCRbeta repertoires from subjects exposed to, actively infected with, or recovered from COVID-19. The repertoires were released in a freely available public database intended as a resource for research on the immune response to SARS-CoV-2. Samples were obtained from the ongoing ImmuneRACE study (first 160 participants) and from some 1,300 subjects provided by 6 global collaborators. The sample metadata nearly always contained a de-identified subject ID, COVID-19 status, age in years and sex. HLA class I and class II types, where available, came from metadata supplied by the sample provider rather than from assay-based typing. Broader findings and caveats from the paper: The amount of clinical and demographic metadata varied by source and participant and was provided uncurated.

Rearrangement joined TRBV4-2 to TRBJ2-7, with 8 bases matching TRBD1. This receptor was identified in a human donor in a cohort sampled during active COVID-19. The material sequenced was peripheral blood. The sequenced DNA: TGTGCCAGCAGCCAAACCGGGACAGGAGTCTACGAGCAGTACTTC. Its protein product is CASSQTGTGVYEQYF.